Below, one TCR beta chain is given with its context. The final CDR3 position lacks the conserved phenylalanine or tryptophan, pointing to a likely read error. Amplification of TCR beta CDR3 regions used RNA transcripts. The workflow started with a first-round RT-PCR run with HTBI primers and then moved on to a second-round multiplex PCR. One entry per CDR3 protein, called by TCRdb with MiXCR from the multiplex PCR reads. The table lists a few hundred thousand distinct CDR3 sequences, approximately 18% of them singletons, with roughly 2.3% in the top ten. V shed 4 bases and J shed 10 bases, with 14 bases lying between them. The germline V gene has CDR1 SGHTA and CDR2 FQGNSA. The CDR3 runs 14 residues. The data originate from a study of Graves' ophthalmopathy and Graves' hyperthyroidism.

This chain connects TRBV7-2 to TRBJ1-6, with D maybe TRBD1 (6 bases). The sequence was obtained from an adult woman with stable Graves' hyperthyroidism. Sequencing was carried out using peripheral blood. CDR3 coding DNA: TGTGCCAGCAGCTCAAACAGGGTGGGGTCACCCCTCCACTCC. Its protein is CASSSNRVGSPLHS.